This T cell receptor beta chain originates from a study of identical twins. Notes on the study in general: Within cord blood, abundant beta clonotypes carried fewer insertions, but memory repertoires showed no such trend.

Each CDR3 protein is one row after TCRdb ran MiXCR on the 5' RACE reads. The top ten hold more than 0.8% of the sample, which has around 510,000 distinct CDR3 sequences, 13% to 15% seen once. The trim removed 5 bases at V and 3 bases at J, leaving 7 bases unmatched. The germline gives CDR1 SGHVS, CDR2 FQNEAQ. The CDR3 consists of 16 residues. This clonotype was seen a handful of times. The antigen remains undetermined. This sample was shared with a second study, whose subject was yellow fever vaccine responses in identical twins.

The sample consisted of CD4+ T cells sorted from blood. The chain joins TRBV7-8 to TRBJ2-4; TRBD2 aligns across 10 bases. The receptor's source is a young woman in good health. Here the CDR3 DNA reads TGTGCCAGCAGCGCGGGACTAGCGTCGGTCAAAAACATTCAGTACTTC. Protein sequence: CASSAGLASVKNIQYF.